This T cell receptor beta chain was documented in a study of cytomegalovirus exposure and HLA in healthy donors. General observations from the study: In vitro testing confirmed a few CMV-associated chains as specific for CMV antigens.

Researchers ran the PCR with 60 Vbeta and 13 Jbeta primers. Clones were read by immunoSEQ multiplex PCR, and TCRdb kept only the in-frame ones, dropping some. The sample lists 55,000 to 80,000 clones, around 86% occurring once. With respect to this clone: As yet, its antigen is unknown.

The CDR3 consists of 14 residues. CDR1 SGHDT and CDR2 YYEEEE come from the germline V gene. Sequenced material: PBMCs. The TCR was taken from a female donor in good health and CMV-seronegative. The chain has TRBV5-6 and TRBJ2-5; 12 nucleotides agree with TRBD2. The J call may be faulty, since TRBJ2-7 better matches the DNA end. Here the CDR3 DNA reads TGTGCCAGCAGCCCTAGCGGGAGGGTAGGCGAGCAGTACTTC. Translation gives CASSPSGRVGEQYF.